This is a list of T cell receptor beta chains from one sample in a study of shared clonotypes between healthy human individuals. Libraries were prepared by immunoSEQ multiplex PCR; TCRdb keeps only in-frame clonotypes and omits some of them. The sample holds roughly 490,000 clones, 79% seen once. The source material was PBMCs. The receptors originated from a woman between 40 and 50 years old in good health. Some clones in this sample may be carry-over from other donors' samples. Each CDR3 is given with its conserved first and last residue. The D gene is left open where the match is weak. Some rows have no size entry. The others give once, few or many, or a class for an expanded clone.

TRBV18	-	TRBD1	TRBJ1-2	15	CASSPGTGDNYGYTF	TGTGCCAGCTCACCGGGAACAGGGGATAACTATGGCTACACCTTC
TRBV28	-	-	TRBJ2-7	13	CASRGVTAYEQYF	TGTGCCAGCAGAGGGGTTACGGCCTACGAGCAGTACTTC
TRBV6-5	-	-	TRBJ1-4	15	CASSYRGAVNEKLFF	TGTGCCAGCAGTTACCGAGGGGCAGTCAATGAAAAACTGTTTTTT
TRBV6-1	many	-	TRBJ2-7	14	CASRGWVDPYEQYF	TGTGCCAGCAGGGGCTGGGTCGATCCCTACGAGCAGTACTTC
TRBV7-8	-	TRBD2	TRBJ2-3	16	CASSLRAGEGPDTQYF	TGTGCCAGCAGCCTCCGCGCTGGGGAGGGCCCGGATACGCAGTATTTT
TRBV29-1	-	TRBD1	TRBJ2-1	14	CSVVGTGERYGQFF	TGCAGCGTAGTTGGGACAGGGGAAAGATATGGGCAGTTCTTC
TRBV2	-	TRBD2	TRBJ2-1	15	CASGTSGRAVHEQFF	TGTGCCAGCGGGACTAGCGGGAGGGCCGTACATGAGCAGTTCTTC
TRBV29-1	few	TRBD1	TRBJ1-1	14	CSVDLTGVGTEAFF	TGCAGCGTAGACCTGACAGGGGTTGGCACTGAAGCTTTCTTT
TRBV10-3	-	TRBD2	TRBJ2-5	19	CAISESRTSGNPAKETQYF	TGTGCCATCAGTGAGTCGAGGACTAGCGGAAACCCAGCGAAAGAGACCCAGTACTTC
TRBV29-1	few	TRBD2	TRBJ2-3	17	CSVDPWIREGRGDTQYF	TGCAGCGTTGACCCCTGGATTCGGGAGGGCCGCGGAGATACGCAGTATTTT
TRBV5-4	-	TRBD1	TRBJ1-1	13	CASSLGGTGEAFF	TGTGCCAGCAGCTTGGGAGGGACAGGCGAAGCTTTCTTT
TRBV14	many	-	TRBJ2-7	16	CASSPKGGGRTHEQYF	TGTGCCAGCAGCCCCAAGGGAGGAGGGAGAACCCACGAGCAGTACTTC
TRBV19	-	TRBD2	TRBJ2-1	14	CASSITSGIGEQFF	TGTGCCAGTAGTATTACTAGCGGGATAGGTGAGCAGTTCTTC
TRBV5-1	few	-	TRBJ2-5	13	CASSWDIQETQYF	TGCGCCAGCAGCTGGGACATACAAGAGACCCAGTACTTC
TRBV28	-	TRBD2	TRBJ2-3	15	CASSRGLAGTDTQYF	TGTGCCAGCAGCAGGGGACTAGCGGGCACAGATACGCAGTATTTT
TRBV15	-	-	TRBJ1-3	16	CATSPSLGRSGNTIYF	TGTGCCACCAGCCCTAGTCTCGGGCGGTCTGGAAACACCATATATTTT
TRBV30	-	-	TRBJ2-5	14	CAWNWGTDGLGQYF	TGTGCCTGGAACTGGGGGACTGACGGGCTGGGCCAGTACTTC